Listed below are T cell receptor beta chains from one sample, sequenced in a study of cytomegalovirus exposure and HLA in healthy donors. The table came from immunoSEQ multiplex PCR; TCRdb's copy has only in-frame clones and leaves some out. The sample records about 180,000 clones, around 76% being singletons. The sample taken for sequencing was PBMCs. These receptor sequences come from a man between 40 and 49 years old in good health and CMV-seronegative. The CDR3 runs from the conserved cysteine through the conserved F or W. A D gene is named only where the DNA matches it firmly. Clone size appears in some rows only: once, few, many, or a class for an expanded clone.

clone_size	d_call	v_call	j_call	cdr3_nt	cdr3_aa
.	.	TRBV5-3	TRBJ2-3	TGTGCCAGAAGCTTGAGCAGGACAGATACGCAGTATTTT	CARSLSRTDTQYF
.	.	TRBV18	TRBJ2-5	TGTGCCAGCTCGCCCCGCGGCCTCGAGACCCAGTACTTC	CASSPRGLETQYF
.	TRBD2	TRBV9	TRBJ2-3	TGTGCCAGCAGCCAGACTAGCGGGAGTTTCGATACGCAGTATTTT	CASSQTSGSFDTQYF
.	TRBD1	TRBV27	TRBJ2-2	TGTGCCAGCAGTTTAAGGACAGGGCACGGCACCGGGGAGCTGTTTTTT	CASSLRTGHGTGELFF
.	TRBD1	TRBV6-5	TRBJ2-2	TGTGCCAGCAGTCAGGACAGGGGAAACACCGGGGAGCTGTTTTTT	CASSQDRGNTGELFF
.	.	TRBV5-4	TRBJ2-7	TGTGCCAGCAGCTTCCGGGGGGCCGGTTACGAGCAGTACTTC	CASSFRGAGYEQYF
.	.	TRBV7-5	TRBJ2-3	TGTGCCAGAAGCTTAAAAGGCAGGGGAGATACGCAGTATTTT	CARSLKGRGDTQYF
.	.	TRBV21-1	TRBJ1-5	TGTGCCAGCAGCAAAGGCCCAGAGGGGCAGGGGAATCAGCCCCAGCATTTT	CASSKGPEGQGNQPQHF
few	.	TRBV7-2	TRBJ1-2	TGTGCCAGCAGCCCCGACAGAAGCTATGGCTACACCTTC	CASSPDRSYGYTF
once	.	TRBV11-2	TRBJ1-5	TGTGCCAGCAGCTTATCTGGCCCCCAGCATTTT	CASSLSGPQHF
.	.	TRBV9	TRBJ1-5	TGTGCCAGCAGCGCAGGGTTAAGTAAGCCCCAGCATTTT	CASSAGLSKPQHF
.	.	TRBV7-2	TRBJ1-5	TGTGCCAGCAGCTTAGCTTCGGGGTTGGGCAATCAGCCCCAGCATTTT	CASSLASGLGNQPQHF
once	.	TRBV5-8	TRBJ1-5	TGTGCCAGCAGCTTGGGACAGCTCCGAAGCCAGCCCCAGCATTTT	CASSLGQLRSQPQHF
few	.	TRBV5-8	TRBJ2-7	TGTGCCAGCAGCTTGGATCCGGGAGTGGGCGAGCAGTACTTC	CASSLDPGVGEQYF
.	.	TRBV28	TRBJ2-7	TGTGCCAGCGTGGGGGGATCCTTCTACGAGCAGTACTTC	CASVGGSFYEQYF
.	.	TRBV29-1	TRBJ2-7	TGCAGCGTTGTTGAGAACTCCTACGAGCAGTACTTC	CSVVENSYEQYF
.	.	TRBV5-6	TRBJ2-7	TGTGCCAGTAGCTTAGGCAGGGGCCACGAGCAGTACTTC	CASSLGRGHEQYF
.	.	TRBV19	TRBJ1-4	TGTGCCAGTAGTATCAGGACAAGCGAAAAACTGTTTTTT	CASSIRTSEKLFF
.	.	TRBV5-4	TRBJ2-3	TGTGCCAGCACCAAAGCCGGGGGTATGAGGCCCCTGGATACGCAGTATTTT	CASTKAGGMRPLDTQYF
few	TRBD1	TRBV6-5	TRBJ2-7	TGTGCCAGCGCGGCAGGGGGCTACGAGCAGTACTTC	CASAAGGYEQYF
.	.	TRBV5-6	TRBJ2-3	TGTGCCAGCAGCTCCGGGTCTCTAAGCACAGATACGCAGTATTTT	CASSSGSLSTDTQYF
.	.	TRBV6-5	TRBJ2-1	TGTGCCAGCAGTTACGCAGGATCCAAATACAATGAGCAGTTCTTC	CASSYAGSKYNEQFF
once	.	TRBV14	TRBJ2-6	TGTGCCAGCAGCCGCGGACAGCTCTCTGGGGCCAACGTCCTGACTTTC	CASSRGQLSGANVLTF
.	TRBD1	TRBV9	TRBJ2-3	TGTGCCAGCAGCACCCGACAGGGGACAGATACGCAGTATTTT	CASSTRQGTDTQYF
.	.	TRBV2	TRBJ1-1	TGTGCCAACACGGGACACGGGAACACTGAAGCTTTCTTT	CANTGHGNTEAFF
once	.	TRBV7-8	TRBJ2-2	TGTGCCAGCAGCTTGCCACAGGGACGGACCGGGGAGCTGTTTTTT	CASSLPQGRTGELFF
.	TRBD2	TRBV4-3	TRBJ2-1	TGCGCCAGCAGCCAAGATCCCCCAGCGGGGGGGCTTAACAATGAGCAGTTCTTC	CASSQDPPAGGLNNEQFF
few	TRBD1	TRBV18	TRBJ2-7	TGTGCCAGCTCACCACCCGGGGGGACAGGGGTGTACGAGCAGTACTTC	CASSPPGGTGVYEQYF
.	TRBD1	TRBV27	TRBJ1-2	TGTGCCAGCTGTCCGACAGGGAGGAACTATGGCTACACCTTC	CASCPTGRNYGYTF
.	.	TRBV7-2	TRBJ1-1	TGTGCCAGCAGCTGGACTCAGGATACTGAAGCTTTCTTT	CASSWTQDTEAFF
.	.	TRBV7-8	TRBJ1-5	TGTGCCAGCAGCCAGGGTCGGAGGGGCTTGATTAATCAGCCCCAGCATTTT	CASSQGRRGLINQPQHF
.	.	TRBV6-5	TRBJ1-2	TGTGCCAGCAGTTCCGGGAATCGGGGCTACACCTTC	CASSSGNRGYTF
.	.	TRBV30	TRBJ1-5	TGTGCCTGGAGTGTACCCGGGGAGGGGAGCAATCAGCCCCAGCATTTT	CAWSVPGEGSNQPQHF
.	TRBD1	TRBV29-1	TRBJ1-2	TGCAGCGTGGAACAGGGGCGGTTAGGCTACACCTTC	CSVEQGRLGYTF
few	TRBD2	TRBV4-2	TRBJ2-1	TGTGCCAGCAGCCAAGGCGGGACTACCTACAATGAGCAGTTCTTC	CASSQGGTTYNEQFF
.	.	TRBV14	TRBJ2-4	TGTGCCAGCAGCCAAGATGGGGCAGGAGCCAAAAACATTCAGTACTTC	CASSQDGAGAKNIQYF
.	TRBD2	TRBV30	TRBJ2-7	TGTGCCTGTACTAGCGGGAGGGCTTGGGTGCAGTACTTC	CACTSGRAWVQYF
.	.	TRBV10-1	TRBJ1-5	TGCGCCAGCAGCCCCAAGCGCAGGGTCAATCAGCCCCAGCATTTT	CASSPKRRVNQPQHF
.	TRBD1	TRBV29-1	TRBJ1-2	TGCAGCGTTGAGGGGGCCGGGACAGGGTTTGTAGGCTACACCTTC	CSVEGAGTGFVGYTF
.	.	TRBV28	TRBJ1-2	TGTGCCAGCAGTTTTGTTCAGGCCAGGGGCTACACCTTC	CASSFVQARGYTF
.	.	TRBV10-3	TRBJ1-1	TGTGCCATCAGTGAAGGAGGACCCTTCAACACTGAAGCTTTCTTT	CAISEGGPFNTEAFF
once	TRBD1	TRBV7-2	TRBJ2-3	TGTGCCAGCAGCTCAGACAGGGGGCAGACAGATACGCAGTATTTT	CASSSDRGQTDTQYF
.	.	TRBV6-1	TRBJ1-5	TGTGCCAGCAGCCGGACAGAGGTCAATCAGCCCCAGCATTTT	CASSRTEVNQPQHF
.	.	TRBV11-1	TRBJ1-2	TGTGCCAGCAGTCTCGGACAAAACTATGGCTACACCTTC	CASSLGQNYGYTF
.	.	TRBV7-2	TRBJ1-2	TGTGCCAGCTATCACCGGAGGGCTAGGAATGGCTACACCTTC	CASYHRRARNGYTF
.	TRBD1	TRBV4-1	TRBJ1-1	TGCGCCAGCAGCCGGGACAGAGATGAAGCTTTCTTT	CASSRDRDEAFF
.	TRBD2	TRBV19	TRBJ2-7	TGTGCCAGTAGTGTCGGGACTAGCGGCTCCTACGAGCAGTACTTC	CASSVGTSGSYEQYF
.	TRBD1	TRBV4-2	TRBJ1-1	TGTGCCAGCAGCCAAGCAGGGGGCGCGGTGGAAGCTTTCTTT	CASSQAGGAVEAFF
.	.	TRBV6-5	TRBJ1-1	TGTGCCAGCAGTTCCCTACTTACCCGGGGCACTGAAGCTTTCTTT	CASSSLLTRGTEAFF
.	.	TRBV4-3	TRBJ2-7	TGCGCCAGCAGCCAAGATTACGGAGGCTCCTACGAGCAGTACTTC	CASSQDYGGSYEQYF
.	TRBD1	TRBV14	TRBJ1-2	TGTGCCAGCAGCCCGGGACAGGGGATAGGGGTTTTCTATGGCTACACCTTC	CASSPGQGIGVFYGYTF